These 32 T cell receptor beta chains originate from one sample sequenced in a study of T cells expressing NK-cell markers (dated by TCRdb to about 2020). Library generation was performed with 5' RACE. Sequencing used an Illumina HiSeq 2000. With the reads reprocessed by TCRdb, a single entry stands for each CDR3 protein sequence and no DNA is reported. The sample's own table lists fewer than 200,000 distinct CDR3 sequences. Around 18% of the sample is taken by the ten largest. Sequenced sample: blood T cells: a sorted CD56 or NKG2C T cell subset, CD4+ or CD8+ T cells, or bulk PBMC T cells (not recorded which). The source is a woman between 18 and 69 years old in good health.

This chain's CDR3 is CASSLQYNEQFF. J is TRBJ2-1 and V is TRBV5-1. The CDR3 length is 12 residues. CDR1 and CDR2 from the germline V gene are SGHRS and YFSETQ. The variable domain in full, completed from reference TRBV5-1 and TRBJ2-1, reads KAGVTQTPRYLIKTRGQQVTLSCSPISGHRSVSWYQQTPGQGLQFLFEYFSETQRNKGNFPGRFSGRQFSNSRSEMNVSTLELGDSALYLCASSLQYNEQFFGPGTRLTVL.

The chain joins TRBV2 to TRBJ2-1. The CDR3 extends over 15 amino acids. CDR1 is SNHLY and CDR2 is FYNNEI in the germline V gene. The CDR3 region is CASSALGSSYNEQFF.

The chain carries TRBV7-8 and TRBJ2-1; TCRdb proposes TRBD2, but this gene call is untestable without DNA. The germline V gene encodes CDR1 SGHVS and CDR2 FQNEAQ. The CDR3 is 11 residues long. CDR3 sequence reads: CASSPRTIQFF.

V usage is TRBV5-1 and J usage is TRBJ2-7; TCRdb designates TRBD1, a call that cannot be tested without DNA. The CDR3 covers 13 residues. Germline values: CDR1 SGHRS, CDR2 YFSETQ. Here the CDR3 reads CASSYRTNYEQYF. The whole variable domain, filled in from reference TRBV5-1 and TRBJ2-7, reads KAGVTQTPRYLIKTRGQQVTLSCSPISGHRSVSWYQQTPGQGLQFLFEYFSETQRNKGNFPGRFSGRQFSNSRSEMNVSTLELGDSALYLCASSYRTNYEQYFGPGTRLTVT.

The J gene is TRBJ2-2, the V gene TRBV4-1; no DNA is available, so the TRBD1 call from TCRdb remains unchecked. This CDR3 contains 15 residues. The germline V gene has CDR1 MGHRA and CDR2 YSYEKL. CDR3 amino acids: CASSRGTGNTGELFF.

The genes are TRBV7-2 and TRBJ1-4. Per germline, CDR1 SGHTA and CDR2 FQGNSA. The CDR3 totals 16 residues. CDR3 region: CASSLAPDATNEKLFF.

V usage is TRBV11-2 and J usage is TRBJ2-1; as DNA is missing, the TRBD2 call by TCRdb cannot be tested. The CDR3 is made up of 15 amino acids. From germline, CDR1 is SGHAT and CDR2 FQNNGV. The CDR3 loop is CASSFGGVSYNEQFF.

The chain employs TRBV5-1 and TRBJ2-2; lacking DNA, the TRBD1 call made by TCRdb goes unchecked. CDR1 is SGHRS, CDR2 YFSETQ, per germline. The CDR3 totals 16 residues. CDR3 loop: CASSLGYGGNTGELFF.

The genes are TRBV9 and TRBJ2-1. Germline V gene sequence: CDR1 SGDLS, CDR2 YYNGEE. The CDR3 has 13 residues. This CDR3 is CASSVGDYNEQFF.

The chain joins TRBV19 to TRBJ2-7; TCRdb reports TRBD1, a call that lacks DNA to check it against. This CDR3 is 13 amino acids long. The germline gives CDR1 LNHDA, CDR2 SQIVND (reference sequence). The CDR3 sequence: CASRPRQSYEQYF.

The V and J genes are TRBV24-1 and TRBJ1-1; there is no DNA to check the TCRdb D call of TRBD1. Germline V CDR1 and CDR2: KGHDR, SFDVKD. The CDR3 is 13 residues long. This CDR3 is CATSDRGGRKAFF.

The V gene is TRBV10-3, the J gene TRBJ2-7; no DNA is available, so the TRBD1 call from TCRdb remains unchecked. Per the germline V gene, CDR1 is ENHRY and CDR2 is SYGVKD. The CDR3 runs 18 residues. The CDR3 loop reads CAISEFGYRDRVTYEQYF.

The V gene is TRBV20-1, the J gene TRBJ2-4; without DNA, the TCRdb call of TRBD1 cannot be checked. The CDR3 length is 16 residues. Germline CDR1 and CDR2: DFQATT and SNEGSKA (reference sequence). The CDR3 reads CSARLTGNSPSNIQYF.

The V call is TRBV5-1, the J call TRBJ2-5; lacking DNA, the TRBD1 call made by TCRdb goes unchecked. CDR3 length: 14 residues. Germline V CDR1 and CDR2: SGHRS, YFSETQ. CDR3 amino acids: CASSGLTGIETQYF.

The CDR3 loop is CSARGPVDFEQFF. The V and J genes are TRBV20-1 and TRBJ2-1. The CDR3 has 13 residues. Germline values: CDR1 DFQATT, CDR2 SNEGSKA (reference sequence).

V usage is TRBV12-3 or TRBV12-4 and J usage is TRBJ2-4; TCRdb's assignment of TRBD1 cannot be checked, as there is no DNA. This CDR3 has 16 amino acids. Here the CDR3 reads CASSLPGRVTKNIQYF.

The chain is built from TRBV9 and TRBJ1-6; TCRdb indicates TRBD1, and absent DNA this call remains unverified. Germline V gene lookup returns CDR1 SGDLS and CDR2 YYNGEE. This CDR3 contains 15 residues. This CDR3 is CASSAEGTGMSPLHF. The whole variable domain, remainder taken from reference TRBV9 and TRBJ1-6, is DSGVTQTPKHLITATGQRVTLRCSPRSGDLSVYWYQQSLDQGLQFLIQYYNGEERAKGNILERFSAQQFPDLHSELNLSSLELGDSALYFCASSAEGTGMSPLHFGNGTRLTVT.

This sequence joins TRBV3-1 and TRBJ2-3; the TRBD2 assignment by TCRdb is unverifiable without DNA. Germline assignment: CDR1 LGHDT and CDR2 YNNKEL (reference sequence). The CDR3 length is 15 residues. CDR3 protein: CASSQDGSFSDTQYF.

V usage is TRBV11-2 and J usage is TRBJ2-1; TCRdb returns TRBD2, unconfirmable since there is no DNA. The CDR3 totals 15 residues. CDR1 is SGHAT and CDR2 is FQNNGV in the germline V gene. CDR3 in amino acids: CASSLGAGYGNEQFF.

V and J are TRBV27 and TRBJ2-7; TCRdb's assignment of TRBD2 cannot be checked, as there is no DNA. Germline V gene data show CDR1 as MNHEY and CDR2 as SMNVEV (reference sequence). The CDR3 has 12 residues. CDR3 region: CASSLGGGKQYF.

The chain links TRBV27 to TRBJ2-2. The V gene's germline CDR1 is MNHEY and CDR2 SMNVEV (reference sequence). This CDR3 is 13 amino acids long. CDR3 loop: CASSSLNTGELFF.

The V gene is TRBV9, the J gene TRBJ1-6; the TRBD1 assignment by TCRdb is unverifiable without DNA. This CDR3 spans 15 amino acids. CDR1 is SGDLS and CDR2 is YYNGEE in the germline V gene. CDR3 protein: CASSALDRVNSPLHF.

The chain has TRBV11-2 and TRBJ2-2. CDR3 length equals 14 residues. Germline CDR1 is SGHAT and CDR2 is FQNNGV. CDR3: CASSATRNTGELFF.

This sequence joins TRBV5-1 and TRBJ1-4. Germline CDR1 and CDR2: SGHRS and YFSETQ. The CDR3 has 15 amino acids. CDR3 region: CASRASGGPREKLFF.

The chain employs TRBV4-1 and TRBJ2-1. CDR3 size: 19 residues. Germline CDR1 is MGHRA and CDR2 is YSYEKL. CDR3 loop: CASSQDKGNVFNSYNEQFF.

This rearrangement joins TRBV5-1 to TRBJ2-1; no DNA is available, so the TRBD2 call from TCRdb remains unchecked. This CDR3 has 15 amino acids. The germline CDR1 and CDR2 sequences are SGHRS and YFSETQ. Here the CDR3 reads CASSLNSGVEFEQFF.

V is TRBV20-1 and J is TRBJ1-5; TCRdb outputs TRBD1, but without DNA this stays unchecked. This CDR3 region has 13 residues. Germline-derived CDR1 and CDR2 are DFQATT and SNEGSKA (reference sequence). The CDR3 region is CSAGGQGFQPQHF.

V is TRBV3-1 and J is TRBJ2-2; TCRdb indicates TRBD2, and absent DNA this call remains unverified. This CDR3 has 16 amino acids. CDR1 is LGHDT, CDR2 YNNKEL, per germline (reference sequence). The CDR3 here is CASSSSGTSLTGELFF. Full variable domain (outside the CDR3, taken from reference TRBV3-1 and TRBJ2-2): DTAVSQTPKYLVTQMGNDKSIKCEQNLGHDTMYWYKQDSKKFLKIMFSYNNKELIINETVPNRFSPKSPDKAHLNLHINSLELGDSAVYFCASSSSGTSLTGELFFGEGSRLTVL.

J is TRBJ2-1 and V is TRBV7-2; TCRdb selects TRBD1, and the lack of DNA leaves this call unchecked. This CDR3 has 13 amino acids. The germline V gene has CDR1 SGHTA and CDR2 FQGNSA. The CDR3 protein is CASSLDQGATPFF. The whole variable domain, filled in from reference TRBV7-2 and TRBJ2-1, reads GAGVSQSPSNKVTEKGKDVELRCDPISGHTALYWYRQSLGQGLEFLIYFQGNSAPDKSGLPSDRFSAERTGGSVSTLTIQRTQQEDSAVYLCASSLDQGATPFFGPGTRLTVL.

The gene calls are TRBV7-2 and TRBJ2-7; TCRdb outputs TRBD2, but without DNA this stays unchecked. CDR1 and CDR2 from the germline V gene are SGHTA and FQGNSA. The CDR3 covers 13 residues. CDR3 region: CASSSDFGYEQYF.

The rearrangement links TRBV6-5 to TRBJ2-1; absent DNA, TCRdb's TRBD2 call cannot be checked. The CDR3 totals 15 residues. Germline CDR1 and CDR2: MNHEY and SVGAGI. CDR3 region: CASSYGIAAYNEQFF.

V usage is TRBV6-2 or TRBV6-3 and J usage is TRBJ1-4; TCRdb reports TRBD1, a call that lacks DNA to check it against. CDR1 MNHEY and CDR2 SVGEGT come from the germline V gene. The CDR3 contains 15 residues. CDR3 amino acids: CASSAPGGPNEKLFF.